Each of the 25 T cell receptor beta chains below was sequenced from the same sample in a study of blood T cell repertoires in COVID-19. TCRdb's copy holds only in-frame clones and misses some; the assay was immunoSEQ multiplex PCR. The sample lists more than 150,000 clones, 94% seen once, with 0.6% to 0.9% in the top ten. The sample consisted of peripheral blood. These receptors were collected from a man aged 30 to 45 with COVID-19, enrolled during active disease.

CDR3 DNA: TGTGCCAGCAGCCAATCCTCAGGAAACACCGGGGAGCTGTTTTTT. Translating gives CASSQSSGNTGELFF. The chain is built from TRBV3-1 (or the pseudogene TRBV3-2) and TRBJ2-2, with unresolved D. CDR3 length equals 15 residues. V was pared by 2 bases and J by 2 bases, with 9 bases between. Germline CDR1 LGHDT, CDR2 YNNKEL (reference sequence).

V is TRBV15 and J is TRBJ1-6; D gene unclear. V was pared by 1 base and J by 0 bases, with 10 bases between. Germline V gene sequence: CDR1 LNHNV, CDR2 YYDKDF (reference sequence). The CDR3 has 17 amino acids. The CDR3 loop is CATSRVSGISYNSPLHF. CDR3 nucleotides: TGTGCCACCAGCAGAGTTTCGGGTATCTCCTATAATTCACCCCTCCACTTT. Variable domain in full (rest from reference TRBV15 and TRBJ1-6): DAMVIQNPRYQVTQFGKPVTLSCSQTLNHNVMYWYQQKSSQAPKLLFHYYDKDFNNEADTPDNFQSRRPNTSFCFLDIRSPGLGDTAMYLCATSRVSGISYNSPLHFGNGTRLTVT.

The rearrangement links TRBV7-9 to TRBJ2-7; a possible D gene is TRBD2 (7 bases). V lost 1 base and J 3 bases, leaving 19 bases between the germline ends. Germline loops: CDR1 SEHNR, CDR2 FQNEAQ (reference sequence). The length of the CDR3 is 17 residues. CDR3: CASSLGPSRGARYEQYF. CDR3 DNA sequence: TGTGCCAGCAGCTTAGGGCCCTCCCGGGGGGCCCGCTACGAGCAGTACTTC.

The V and J genes are TRBV9 and TRBJ1-1; 7 nucleotides agree with TRBD1. The germline gives CDR1 SGDLS, CDR2 YYNGEE. Trimming took 4 bases from V and 0 from J; bases not matched to a gene: 3. The CDR3 runs to 14 residues. Here the CDR3 DNA reads TGTGCCAGCAGCCCAGGGGGTTTGAACACTGAAGCTTTCTTT. Its protein is CASSPGGLNTEAFF.

This chain uses TRBV28 with TRBJ1-3; D remains unclear. Trimming pared 7 bases from V and 7 bases from J, leaving 11 bases between. This CDR3 region has 12 residues. Germline values: CDR1 MDHEN, CDR2 SYDVKM. CDR3 sequence reads: CASTPPSNTIYF. CDR3 bases: TGTGCCAGCACCCCCCCCTCCAACACCATATATTTT.

The V call is TRBV13, the J call TRBJ2-7; the D gene is possibly TRBD1 (7 bases). The ends were cut back, 4 bases at V and 1 base at J, with 14 bases in the middle. The CDR3 contains 15 residues. Germline loops: CDR1 PRHDT, CDR2 FYEKMQ (reference sequence). The DNA of the CDR3 is TGTGCCAGCAGCTCGCGGGACAGAGTTTCCTACGAGCAGTACTTC. Protein sequence: CASSSRDRVSYEQYF.

The gene calls are TRBV10-2 and TRBJ1-5, with D possibly being TRBD1 (6 bases). The CDR3 sequence is 14 residues long. Trimming pared 4 bases from V and 3 bases from J, leaving 10 bases between. The germline V gene has CDR1 WSHSY and CDR2 SAAADI. The CDR3, as DNA: TGCGCCAGCAGTGTGGACAGATTCAATCAGCCCCAGCATTTT. It encodes CASSVDRFNQPQHF.

V and J are TRBV4-1 and TRBJ1-5, with D uncertain. The CDR3 spans 15 residues. V lost 0 bases and J 2 bases, leaving 8 bases between the germline ends. Germline loops: CDR1 MGHRA, CDR2 YSYEKL. CDR3 coding DNA: TGCGCCAGCAGCCAAGATCGAGTCGGCAATCAGCCCCAGCATTTT. It specifies CASSQDRVGNQPQHF.

The gene calls are TRBV10-2 and TRBJ1-4, with a tentative D call TRBD1 (5 bases). Per germline, CDR1 WSHSY and CDR2 SAAADI. The CDR3 sequence is 13 residues long. V lost 4 bases to trimming and J lost 5 bases, with 8 bases between them. The DNA of the CDR3 is TGCGCCAGCAGTGGACAGATAAATGAAAAACTGTTTTTT. Protein product: CASSGQINEKLFF.

The rearrangement joins TRBV19 to TRBJ2-7; possible D gene TRBD1, 6 bases. This CDR3 is 14 amino acids long. CDR1 and CDR2 from the germline V gene are LNHDA and SQIVND (reference sequence). Trimming took 4 bases from V and 2 from J, leaving 12 bases between them. CDR3 nucleotides: TGTGCCAGTAGTACCGGGGACATAGCCTACGAGCAGTACTTC. It translates to CASSTGDIAYEQYF.

The chain couples TRBV19 to TRBJ2-5, with 8 positions matching TRBD1. V lost 2 bases, J lost 2 bases, and 4 bases stayed unmatched. Germline CDR1 reads LNHDA; CDR2 reads SQIVND (reference sequence). The CDR3 extends over 15 amino acids. CDR3 DNA: TGTGCCAGTAGTATACCCGGGACAGGTCAAGAGACCCAGTACTTC. As protein: CASSIPGTGQETQYF. The variable domain in full, completed from reference TRBV19 and TRBJ2-5, reads DGGITQSPKYLFRKEGQNVTLSCEQNLNHDAMYWYRQDPGQGLRLIYYSQIVNDFQKGDIAEGYSVSREKKESFPLTVTSAQKNPTAFYLCASSIPGTGQETQYFGPGTRLLVL.

The chain links TRBV7-6 to TRBJ2-7; D possibly corresponds to TRBD2 (6 bases). Trimming pared 1 base from V and 7 bases from J, leaving 8 bases between. The CDR3 is 12 residues long. Germline assignment: CDR1 SGHVS and CDR2 FNYEAQ. CDR3 sequence: CASSLVEGEQYF. CDR3 sequence (DNA): TGTGCCAGCAGCTTAGTGGAGGGAGAGCAGTACTTC.

This chain joins TRBV29-1 and TRBJ2-2; TRBD1 agrees at 8 bases. The CDR3 runs 16 residues. The J segment lost 2 bases and the V segment lost 0 bases, leaving 5 bases of the junction unmatched. In germline, CDR1 is SQVTM, CDR2 ANQGSEA. Here the CDR3 reads CSVEDRGQDNTGELFF. The CDR3 DNA sequence: TGCAGCGTTGAAGACCGGGGACAGGACAACACCGGGGAGCTGTTTTTT.

The gene calls are TRBV30 and TRBJ1-1; D remains unclear. Trimming removed 2 bases at V and 7 bases at J, with 17 bases between. CDR3 length: 14 residues. Germline-derived CDR1 and CDR2 are GTSNPN and SVGIG (reference sequence). For the CDR3, the DNA is TGTGCCTGGAGTCCCGGAGGTGGCAGGAGTGAAGCTTTCTTT. Encoded protein: CAWSPGGGRSEAFF.

The chain carries TRBV19 and TRBJ2-1, with 10 bases lining up with TRBD1. The germline V gene has CDR1 LNHDA and CDR2 SQIVND (reference sequence). This CDR3 spans 14 amino acids. With 2 bases clipped from V and 6 bases from J, the junction kept 1 base outside the gene matches. The CDR3 nucleotides read TGTGCCAGTAGTATATGGACAGGGGGCAATGAGCAGTTCTTC. Amino acid sequence: CASSIWTGGNEQFF.

V is TRBV30 and J is TRBJ2-7; 9 bases match TRBD1. Germline V lookup: CDR1 GTSNPN, CDR2 SVGIG (reference sequence). V gave up 2 bases and J gave up 12 bases; unmatched junction bases: 14. The CDR3 consists of 14 residues. CDR3 protein: CAWSSGQGTAGGYF. Written as DNA, the CDR3 is TGTGCCTGGAGTAGCGGACAGGGGACGGCCGGGGGGTACTTC.

The V gene is TRBV5-1, the J gene TRBJ2-2, with 7 bases that match TRBD2. From germline, CDR1 is SGHRS and CDR2 YFSETQ. V was pared by 3 bases and J by 4 bases, with 6 bases of the junction left unmatched. This CDR3 comprises 15 residues. CDR3 amino acids: CASSSTSVFTGELFF. CDR3 DNA sequence: TGCGCCAGCAGCTCAACTAGCGTCTTCACCGGGGAGCTGTTTTTT.

The rearrangement links TRBV7-9 to TRBJ2-5; a weak D match, TRBD2 (6 bases). V was pared by 4 bases and J by 1 base, with 16 bases between. Germline V gene lookup returns CDR1 SEHNR and CDR2 FQNEAQ (reference sequence). The CDR3 contains 16 residues. The CDR3 spells CASSSRLRGSQETQYF. Here the CDR3 DNA reads TGTGCCAGCAGCTCCCGACTCCGGGGGTCCCAAGAGACCCAGTACTTC.

V gene TRBV25-1 combines with J gene TRBJ2-5; perhaps TRBD1 as D (6 bases). The ends were cut back, 1 base at V and 7 bases at J, with 13 bases in the middle. This CDR3 is built from 14 residues. CDR1 and CDR2 from the germline V gene are MGHDK and SYGVNS. Here the CDR3 reads CASSESGSTGTQYF. As DNA, the CDR3 is TGTGCCAGCAGTGAATCCGGATCGACAGGGACCCAGTACTTC.

V gene TRBV5-4 combines with J gene TRBJ2-7; 7 bases are shared with TRBD1. J was trimmed by 4 bases and V by 3 bases; bases with no gene match: 7. The CDR3 sequence is 14 residues long. Germline V gives CDR1 SGHNT, CDR2 YYREEE (reference sequence). CDR3: CASSSGQKHYEQYF. The DNA for the CDR3 is TGTGCCAGCAGCTCGGGACAGAAACATTACGAGCAGTACTTC.

The chain links TRBV3-1 (or the pseudogene TRBV3-2) to TRBJ1-2, with 7 nucleotides matching TRBD1. Unmatched junction bases numbered 10, after V lost 0 bases and J lost 3 bases. The length of the CDR3 is 17 residues. CDR1 is LGHDT, CDR2 YNNKEL, per germline (reference sequence). CDR3 sequence (DNA): TGTGCCAGCAGCCAAGATCTTTTGAGACAGGGCGACTATGGCTACACCTTC. Its protein product is CASSQDLLRQGDYGYTF.

The chain combines TRBV11-2 with TRBJ2-3; 10 nucleotides align to TRBD2. Germline V gene lookup returns CDR1 SGHAT and CDR2 FQNNGV. The CDR3 has 14 residues. V lost 2 bases and J lost 9; bases outside the gene matches: 5. The CDR3 protein is CASSLYPSGGTQYF. CDR3 nucleotide sequence: TGTGCCAGCAGCTTATATCCTAGCGGGGGAACGCAGTATTTT.

The chain combines TRBV5-1 with TRBJ2-1, with D tentatively TRBD1 (5 bases). The germline gives CDR1 SGHRS, CDR2 YFSETQ. The CDR3 sequence is 18 residues long. V gave up 1 base and J gave up 7 bases, with 24 bases separating them. The CDR3 protein is CASSLLGERRKTRNEQFF. CDR3 coding DNA: TGCGCCAGCAGCTTGCTAGGGGAAAGACGGAAGACGAGGAATGAGCAGTTCTTC.

This clone was found once. This chain connects TRBV5-1 to TRBJ1-2, with a possible D match to TRBD1 (5 bases). V lost 4 bases and J lost 6, with 13 bases in between. This CDR3 has 13 residues. Germline-derived CDR1 and CDR2 are SGHRS and YFSETQ. The CDR3 protein is CASSQQGGDGYTF. The CDR3 bases are TGCGCCAGCAGCCAGCAGGGAGGCGATGGCTACACCTTC.

The gene calls are TRBV3-1 (or the pseudogene TRBV3-2) and TRBJ1-2, with unresolved D. Germline V gene data show CDR1 as LGHDT and CDR2 as YNNKEL (reference sequence). Deletions cut 1 base from V and 3 bases from J, with 9 bases between. There are 14 residues in the CDR3. CDR3 sequence (DNA): TGTGCCAGCAGCCAAGGGGAGGCTGACTATGGCTACACCTTC. Its translation: CASSQGEADYGYTF.